A single count supports the clone carrying this TCR beta chain. Its target is unknown. A read error may be the cause here, since a much bigger clone is one base away. This record belongs to a study of CD8 T cells in ankylosing spondylitis. TCRdb redid the calling of the 5' RACE reads with MiXCR, one entry per CDR3 protein. The table shows 250,000 to 400,000 distinct CDR3 sequences, with roughly 10% occurring only once. The CDR3 has 11 amino acids. Germline lookup yields CDR1 DFQATT and CDR2 SNEGSKA (reference sequence). Study observations and caveats: Made up of about eight highly homologous variants, a TCR beta motif appeared characteristic of ankylosing spondylitis blood. Both synovial fluid and blood in reactive arthritis had previously been reported to carry some motif variants. Significant enrichment of disease-linked clones was reportedly seen in matched ankylosing spondylitis synovial fluid.

Material for sequencing was blood, either unsorted or a sorted T cell fraction (not recorded which). The chain is built from TRBV20-1 and TRBJ2-5; D is perhaps TRBD2 (5 bases). The TCR was taken from a female donor with ankylosing spondylitis or in good health (not recorded which). DNA of the CDR3: TGCAGTGCCTCCTGGTGGGAGATCCAGTACTTC. This gives the protein CSASWWEIQYF.